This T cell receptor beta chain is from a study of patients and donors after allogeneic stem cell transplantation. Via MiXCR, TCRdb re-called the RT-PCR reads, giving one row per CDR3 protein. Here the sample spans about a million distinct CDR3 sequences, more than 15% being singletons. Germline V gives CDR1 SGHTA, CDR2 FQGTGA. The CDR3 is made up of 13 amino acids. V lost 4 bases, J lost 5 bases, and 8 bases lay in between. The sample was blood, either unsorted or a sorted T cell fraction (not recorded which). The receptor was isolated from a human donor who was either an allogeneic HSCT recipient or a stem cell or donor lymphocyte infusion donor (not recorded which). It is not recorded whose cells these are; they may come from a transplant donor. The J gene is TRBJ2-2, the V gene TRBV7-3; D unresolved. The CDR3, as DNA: TGTGCCAGCAGCTCGGACCCAACCGGGGAGCTGTTTTTT. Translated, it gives CASSSDPTGELFF.